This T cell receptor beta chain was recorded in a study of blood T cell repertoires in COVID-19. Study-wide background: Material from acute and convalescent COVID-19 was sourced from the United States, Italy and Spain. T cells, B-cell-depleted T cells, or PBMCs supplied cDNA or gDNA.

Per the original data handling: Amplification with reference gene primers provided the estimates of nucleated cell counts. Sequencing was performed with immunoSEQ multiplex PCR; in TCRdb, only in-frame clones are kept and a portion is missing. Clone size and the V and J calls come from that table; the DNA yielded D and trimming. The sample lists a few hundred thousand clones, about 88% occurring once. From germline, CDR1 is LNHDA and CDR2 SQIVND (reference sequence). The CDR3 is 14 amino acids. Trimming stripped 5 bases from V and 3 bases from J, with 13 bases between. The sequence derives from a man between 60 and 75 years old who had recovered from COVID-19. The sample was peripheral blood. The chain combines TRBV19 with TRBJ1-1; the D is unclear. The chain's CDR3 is CASSPRRRDTEAFF. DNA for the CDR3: TGTGCCAGTAGTCCCAGGAGGCGGGACACTGAAGCTTTCTTT.